One and the same sample provided the 5 T cell receptor beta chains below, sequenced in a study of T cell responses to AZD1222 COVID-19 vaccine. Profiling relied on immunoSEQ multiplex PCR, and the TCRdb table lists in-frame clones only, not all of them. The table shows some 120,000 clones, with about 90% occurring only once. Sequenced here: peripheral blood, sampled on day 0 of AZD1222 vaccination. Source of these receptors: an adult in good health.

The V and J genes are TRBV6-4 and TRBJ2-2, with a tentative D call TRBD2 (6 bases). V lost 9 bases to trimming and J lost 2 bases, with 10 bases between them. The CDR3 contains 13 residues. Looked up from germline, CDR1 is MRHNA and CDR2 is SNTAGT. CDR3 nucleotide sequence: TGTGCCAGTCGGGACTTTAACACCGGGGAGCTGTTTTTT. Its translation: CASRDFNTGELFF.

CDR3: CASRPGGLAGGRTDTQYF. The CDR3 nucleotides read TGTGCCAGCAGGCCAGGGGGACTAGCGGGGGGACGCACAGATACGCAGTATTTT. The chain employs TRBV7-9 and TRBJ2-3, with 15 bases aligning to TRBD2. The CDR3 is made up of 18 amino acids. From germline, CDR1 is SEHNR and CDR2 FQNEAQ (reference sequence). J lost 1 base, V lost 6 bases, and 8 bases had no gene match.

The chain carries TRBV24-1 and TRBJ2-7; D is uncertain. Trimming removed 3 bases at V and 5 bases at J, with 13 bases between. This CDR3 region has 14 residues. CDR1 is KGHDR and CDR2 is SFDVKD in the germline V gene. CDR3 sequence: CATSDDTEFHEQYF. CDR3 nucleotide sequence: TGTGCCACCAGTGATGACACGGAGTTCCACGAGCAGTACTTC.

The V and J genes are TRBV7-3 and TRBJ1-1; D unresolved. Germline assignment: CDR1 SGHTA and CDR2 FQGTGA. V lost 1 base and J 8 bases, leaving 14 bases between the germline ends. The CDR3 extends over 14 amino acids. The CDR3 loop is CASSLRWEKWEAFF. The CDR3 nucleotides are TGTGCCAGCAGCTTAAGATGGGAAAAGTGGGAAGCTTTCTTT. The full variable domain, its missing parts supplied by reference TRBV7-3 and TRBJ1-1, is GAGVSQTPSNKVTEKGKYVELRCDPISGHTALYWYRQSLGQGPEFLIYFQGTGAADDSGLPNDRFFAVRPEGSVSTLKIQRTERGDSAVYLCASSLRWEKWEAFFGQGTRLTVV.

The chain carries TRBV5-1 and TRBJ1-3; D remains ambiguous. Germline CDR1 and CDR2: SGHRS and YFSETQ. The CDR3 is 15 residues long. With 0 bases removed from V and 1 base from J, the gap between germline ends came to 8 bases. CDR3 in DNA: TGCGCCAGCAGCTTGGGTGAACTTTCTGGAAACACCATATATTTT. Translated, it gives CASSLGELSGNTIYF.